This T cell receptor (beta chain) came from a study of T cells in Graves' hyperthyroidism and ophthalmopathy. Regions amplified from RNA transcripts were the TCR beta CDR3 regions. A first-round RT-PCR of the TCR CDR3 used the HTBI primer set. MiXCR, applied by TCRdb to the multiplex PCR reads, yields one record per CDR3 protein. Of 450,000 to 650,000 distinct CDR3 sequences in the sample, about a fifth were seen once. This CDR3 is built from 13 residues. Germline CDR1 and CDR2: MNHNS and SASEGT. The V and J ends lost 6 bases and 4 bases, in that order; junction bases with no gene match: 3. Many counts were recorded for this clonotype.

Specimen: blood. This sequence was found in a man aged 18 to 35 with Graves' hyperthyroidism. The chain uses TRBV6-1 and TRBJ1-5; 7 bases map to TRBD1. The CDR3, as DNA: TGTGCCAGCAGCGACAGGGAGAATCAGCCCCAGCATTTT. This sequence encodes CASSDRENQPQHF.